This T cell receptor (beta chain) appears in the sequencing data of a study of blood T cell repertoires in COVID-19. Study summary: Specimens from acute and convalescent COVID-19 originated in the United States, Italy and Spain.

CDR1 and CDR2 (germline): SGHRS, YFSETQ. The CDR3 length is 13 residues. V shed 10 bases and J shed 3 bases, with 16 bases lying between them. This clone was observed a few times. Sequencing was performed with immunoSEQ multiplex PCR; in TCRdb, only in-frame clones are kept and a portion is missing. Of about 230,000 clones detected, over 80% appear once; the ten largest clones hold 27%. The sample was peripheral blood. This rearrangement joins TRBV5-1 to TRBJ1-1; maybe TRBD1 (6 bases). This TCR was sampled from a middle-aged man with acute or convalescent COVID-19. The CDR3 region has the DNA TGCGCCCGCGGAGGAGGGGGGGACACTGAAGCTTTCTTT. It specifies CARGGGGDTEAFF. The variable domain in full, completed from reference TRBV5-1 and TRBJ1-1, reads KAGVTQTPRYLIKTRGQQVTLSCSPISGHRSVSWYQQTPGQGLQFLFEYFSETQRNKGNFPGRFSGRQFSNSRSEMNVSTLELGDSALYLCARGGGGDTEAFFGQGTRLTVV.